The entry below gives a single TCR beta chain sequence along with its context. The antigen remains unidentified. Trimming removed 5 bases at V and 7 bases at J, with 9 bases between. The length of the CDR3 is 11 residues. Germline lookup yields CDR1 SEHNR and CDR2 FQNEAQ (reference sequence). This entry comes from a study of cytotoxic CD8 clonotypes in ibrutinib-treated CLL. Study at large: Response samples were drawn at a median of approximately 11 months of treatment, range 6 to 36. Study-wide findings and caveats: Public clonotypes were rare and shrank or held steady on treatment.

Sequencing was performed with immunoSEQ multiplex PCR; in TCRdb, only in-frame clones are kept and a portion is missing. The sample has fewer than 55,000 clones, 57% seen once. This material consisted of PBMCs, taken after 24 months of ibrutinib treatment. This rearrangement joins TRBV7-9 to TRBJ2-7, with D uncertain. The receptor's source is a human donor with chronic lymphocytic leukemia. The CDR3 nucleotides read TGTGCCAGCAGCCCCCGATGGGAGCAGTACTTC. It translates to CASSPRWEQYF.